The 14 T cell receptor beta chains in this list originate from one sample, sequenced in a study of cytomegalovirus exposure and HLA in healthy donors. Data came from immunoSEQ multiplex PCR; TCRdb stores just in-frame clones and leaves some out. The sample lists about 160,000 clones; less than 95% were seen once. The sample consisted of PBMCs. The receptors shown here come from a young woman in good health and CMV-seropositive.

This rearrangement joins TRBV7-9 to TRBJ1-2; tentatively, D is TRBD1 (5 bases). The V end was cut by 5 bases, the J end by 3 bases, with 13 bases between. The CDR3 is 14 residues long. Germline loops: CDR1 SEHNR, CDR2 FQNEAQ (reference sequence). The DNA for the CDR3 is TGTGCCAGCAGCGGTTCTGGGGGGTACTATGGCTACACCTTC. This codes for CASSGSGGYYGYTF. Variable domain in full (rest from reference TRBV7-9 and TRBJ1-2): DTGVSQNPRHKITKRGQNVTFRCDPISEHNRLYWYRQTLGQGPEFLTYFQNEAQLEKSRLLSDRFSAERPKGSFSTLEIQRTEQGDSAMYLCASSGSGGYYGYTFGSGTRLTVV.

CDR3 in amino acids: CASSPTPSGVGAEAFF. DNA of the CDR3: TGTGCCAGCAGCCCCACCCCCTCGGGGGTCGGGGCTGAAGCTTTCTTT. V gene TRBV2 combines with J gene TRBJ1-1, with a possible D match to TRBD1 (5 bases). Germline V gene lookup returns CDR1 SNHLY and CDR2 FYNNEI. The length of the CDR3 is 16 residues. The V end lost 6 bases, the J end lost 6 bases, and 23 bases lay between the germline ends.

The chain has TRBV5-6 and TRBJ1-2, with D maybe TRBD1 (6 bases). The CDR3 totals 13 residues. The ends were cut back, 4 bases at V and 3 bases at J, with 10 bases in the middle. Per the germline V gene, CDR1 is SGHDT and CDR2 is YYEEEE. DNA of the CDR3: TGTGCCAGCAGCCTACAGGGTTACTATGGCTACACCTTC. The encoded protein is CASSLQGYYGYTF.

Only one count was recorded for this clone. The junction departs from the called germline gene at one end, perhaps through a read error. The chain carries TRBV27 and TRBJ2-7; 9 bases are a match to TRBD2. The germline CDR1 and CDR2 sequences are MNHEY and SMNVEV (reference sequence). CDR3 length equals 16 residues. CDR3 protein: CVSTRLAGAPSYEQYF. The CDR3, as DNA: TGTGTCAGCACCCGGTTAGCGGGAGCACCCTCCTACGAGCAGTACTTC.

This sequence joins TRBV2 and TRBJ1-5, with D unclear. There are 15 residues in the CDR3. Germline CDR1 and CDR2: SNHLY and FYNNEI. V was trimmed by 1 base and J by 6 bases, leaving 13 bases between them. As DNA, the CDR3 is TGTGCCAGCAGTGAAGGAGCGGGAGGAGGTCAGCCCCAGCATTTT. It is translated as CASSEGAGGGQPQHF.

This clone was observed once. The chain carries TRBV25-1 and TRBJ2-7, with 7 positions matching TRBD1. J was trimmed by 3 bases and V by 5 bases; bases with no gene match: 10. The CDR3 runs to 15 residues. Germline V gene sequence: CDR1 MGHDK, CDR2 SYGVNS. The CDR3 reads CASSRTTGQLYEQYF. The CDR3 DNA reads as TGTGCCAGCAGTAGAACGACAGGGCAACTCTACGAGCAGTACTTC.

This chain connects TRBV7-2 to TRBJ2-6; TRBD1 aligns across 8 bases. The junction had 14 bases not matched to a gene; V was cut back by 5 bases and J by 2 bases. Germline V CDR1 and CDR2: SGHTA, FQGNSA. The CDR3 is 19 amino acids. The CDR3 DNA reads TGTGCCAGCAGCCCCGAGGACAGGGCAGGCGGGGCTGGGGCCAACGTCCTGACTTTC. Amino acids: CASSPEDRAGGAGANVLTF.

The chain uses TRBV28 and TRBJ2-5; tentative D call: TRBD1 (7 bases). The germline CDR1 and CDR2 sequences are MDHEN and SYDVKM. CDR3 length: 16 residues. V was pared by 4 bases and J by 0 bases, with 15 bases between. In DNA form, the CDR3 reads TGTGCCAGCAGTTCCCAGGGGGGCAGAGACCAAGAGACCCAGTACTTC. This encodes CASSSQGGRDQETQYF.

The chain uses TRBV10-3 and TRBJ2-7; D is unclear. Trimming took 8 bases from V and 5 from J, leaving 19 bases between them. The CDR3 has 14 amino acids. The germline gives CDR1 ENHRY, CDR2 SYGVKD. In nucleotides, the CDR3 is TGTGCCATCTCTCGAGCCGCCCTTGAACACGAGCAGTACTTC. This translates into CAISRAALEHEQYF.

The chain recombines TRBV6-5 with TRBJ2-6; 8 nucleotides match TRBD1. The V gene end was trimmed by 5 bases and the J gene end by 2 bases; junction bases not matched to a gene: 2. The CDR3 is made up of 15 amino acids. Germline assignment: CDR1 MNHEY and CDR2 SVGAGI. The CDR3 DNA is TGTGCCAGCAGTCAGGACAGGGCTGGGGCCAACGTCCTGACTTTC. It specifies CASSQDRAGANVLTF.

The rearrangement uses TRBV19 and TRBJ1-3; no reliable D call. Germline V gene lookup returns CDR1 LNHDA and CDR2 SQIVND (reference sequence). This CDR3 has 14 amino acids. V dropped 5 bases and J dropped 0 bases, with 8 bases sitting between them. The CDR3, as DNA: TGTGCCAGTAGTGTCAAGAGCTCTGGAAACACCATATATTTT. Its translation: CASSVKSSGNTIYF.

The chain combines TRBV14 with TRBJ2-7; D remains unclear. Germline V gives CDR1 SGHDN, CDR2 FVKESK. This CDR3 spans 9 amino acids. The CDR3 bases are TGTCACGGAGAGATGGAGCAGTACTTC. This sequence encodes CHGEMEQYF.

The genes are TRBV19 and TRBJ2-3; 10 bases fit TRBD2. Germline CDR1 reads LNHDA; CDR2 reads SQIVND (reference sequence). The CDR3 length is 14 residues. V trimming: 7 bases; J trimming: 3 bases; junction bases outside the gene matches: 4. CDR3 region: CASTVAGGTDTQYF. CDR3 bases: TGTGCCAGTACGGTAGCGGGAGGAACAGATACGCAGTATTTT.

This clone occurred once. V usage is TRBV7-2 and J usage is TRBJ2-1; 10 bases fit TRBD2. The junction had 4 bases not matched to a gene; V was cut back by 0 bases and J by 5 bases. This CDR3 contains 16 residues. Germline loops: CDR1 SGHTA, CDR2 FQGNSA. As DNA, the CDR3 is TGTGCCAGCAGCTTAGCGAGGACTAGCGGAAACAATGAGCAGTTCTTC. It yields the protein CASSLARTSGNNEQFF.